The clone carrying this T cell receptor beta chain came up a few times. These data belong to a study of blood T cell repertoires in COVID-19. Germline V CDR1 and CDR2: SGHRS, YFSETQ. This CDR3 spans 15 amino acids. V dropped 0 bases and J dropped 4 bases, with 13 bases sitting between them. Original methodology: From reference gene primer amplification, estimates of nucleated cell counts were derived. Repertoires were generated with immunoSEQ multiplex PCR, while TCRdb's copy carries only in-frame clones and drops some. V and J calls and clone size are copied from that table; D and trimming were computed from the DNA. The sample has about 170,000 clones, around three quarters seen once; the top ten hold over 15%.

This clonotype was obtained from a woman in her 70s in a cohort exposed to, infected with or recovered from COVID-19 (not recorded which). This sequence joins TRBV5-1 and TRBJ2-5, with TRBD1 as a possible D gene (6 bases). Material for sequencing was PBMCs or T cells enriched from blood (not recorded which). The CDR3 nucleotides read TGCGCCAGCAGCTTGGAACAGGGCAGGGGAGAGACCCAGTACTTC. Translating it yields CASSLEQGRGETQYF.